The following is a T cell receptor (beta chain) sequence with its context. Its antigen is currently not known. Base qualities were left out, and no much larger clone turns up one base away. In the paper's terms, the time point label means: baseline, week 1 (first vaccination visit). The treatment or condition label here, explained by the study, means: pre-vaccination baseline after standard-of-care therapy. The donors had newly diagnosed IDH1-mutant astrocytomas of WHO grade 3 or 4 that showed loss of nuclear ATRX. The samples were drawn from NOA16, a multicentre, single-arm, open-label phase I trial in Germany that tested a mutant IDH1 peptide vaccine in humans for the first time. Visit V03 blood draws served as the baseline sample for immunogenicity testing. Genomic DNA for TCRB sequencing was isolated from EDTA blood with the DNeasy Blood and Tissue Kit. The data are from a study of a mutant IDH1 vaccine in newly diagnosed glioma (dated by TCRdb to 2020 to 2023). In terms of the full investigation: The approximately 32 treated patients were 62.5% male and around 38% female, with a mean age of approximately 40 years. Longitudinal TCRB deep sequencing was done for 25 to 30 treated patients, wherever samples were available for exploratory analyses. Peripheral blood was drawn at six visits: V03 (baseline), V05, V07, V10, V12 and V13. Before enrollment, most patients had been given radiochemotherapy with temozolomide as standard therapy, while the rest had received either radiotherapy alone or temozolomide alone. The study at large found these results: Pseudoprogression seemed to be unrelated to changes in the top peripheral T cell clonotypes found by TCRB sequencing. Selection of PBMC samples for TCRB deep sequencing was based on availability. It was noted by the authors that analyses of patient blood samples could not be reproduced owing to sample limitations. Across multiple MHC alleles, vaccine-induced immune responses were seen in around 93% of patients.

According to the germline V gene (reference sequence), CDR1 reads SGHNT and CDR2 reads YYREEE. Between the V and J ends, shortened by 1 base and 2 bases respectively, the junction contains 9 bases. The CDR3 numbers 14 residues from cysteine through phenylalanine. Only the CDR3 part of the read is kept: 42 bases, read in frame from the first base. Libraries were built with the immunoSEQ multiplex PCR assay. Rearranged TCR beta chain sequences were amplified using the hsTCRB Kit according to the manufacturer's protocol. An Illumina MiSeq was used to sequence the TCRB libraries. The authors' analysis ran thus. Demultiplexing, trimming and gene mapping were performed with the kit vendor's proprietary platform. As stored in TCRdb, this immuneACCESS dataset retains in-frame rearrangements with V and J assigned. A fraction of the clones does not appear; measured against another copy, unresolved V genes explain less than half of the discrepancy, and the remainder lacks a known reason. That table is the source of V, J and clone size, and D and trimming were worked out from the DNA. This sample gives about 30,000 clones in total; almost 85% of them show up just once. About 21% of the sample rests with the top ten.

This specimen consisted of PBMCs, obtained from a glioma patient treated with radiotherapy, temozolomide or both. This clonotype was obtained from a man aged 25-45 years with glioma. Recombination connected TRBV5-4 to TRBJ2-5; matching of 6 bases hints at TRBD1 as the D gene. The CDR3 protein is CASSLKRGQETQYF. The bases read TGTGCCAGCAGCTTGAAGAGGGGGCAAGAGACCCAGTACTTC.